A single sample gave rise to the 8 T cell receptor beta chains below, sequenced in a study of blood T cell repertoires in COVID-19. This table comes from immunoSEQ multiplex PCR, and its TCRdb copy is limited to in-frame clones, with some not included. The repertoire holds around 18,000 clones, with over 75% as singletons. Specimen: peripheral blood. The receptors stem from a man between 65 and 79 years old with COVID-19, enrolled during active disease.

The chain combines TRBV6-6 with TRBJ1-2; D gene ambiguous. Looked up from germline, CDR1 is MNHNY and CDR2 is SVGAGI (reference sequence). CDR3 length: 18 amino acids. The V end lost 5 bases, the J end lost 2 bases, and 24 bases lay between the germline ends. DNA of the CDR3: TGTGCCAGCAGTCTCCTGGTGGCAGCGCGACCTTCGAACTATGGCTACACCTTC. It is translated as CASSLLVAARPSNYGYTF.

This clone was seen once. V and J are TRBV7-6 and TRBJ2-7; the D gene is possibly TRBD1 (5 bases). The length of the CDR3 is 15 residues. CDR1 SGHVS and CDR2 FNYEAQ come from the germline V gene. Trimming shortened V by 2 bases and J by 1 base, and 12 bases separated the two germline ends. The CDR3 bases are TGTGCCAGCAGCTTATACCCAGGGCCGTCCTACGAGCAGTACTTC. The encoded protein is CASSLYPGPSYEQYF.

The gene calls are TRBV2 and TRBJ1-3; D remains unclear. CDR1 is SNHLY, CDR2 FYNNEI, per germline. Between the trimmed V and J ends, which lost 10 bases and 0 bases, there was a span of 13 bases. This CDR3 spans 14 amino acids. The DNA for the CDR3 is TGTGCCACCAACTACCTTTACTCTGGAAACACCATATATTTT. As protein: CATNYLYSGNTIYF.

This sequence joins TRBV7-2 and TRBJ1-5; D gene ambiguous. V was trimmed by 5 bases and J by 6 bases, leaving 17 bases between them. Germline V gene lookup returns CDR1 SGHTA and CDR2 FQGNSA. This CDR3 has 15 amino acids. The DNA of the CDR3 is TGTGCCAGCAGCGCCCTCGGGTCAGTCAGTCAGCCCCAGCATTTT. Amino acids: CASSALGSVSQPQHF.

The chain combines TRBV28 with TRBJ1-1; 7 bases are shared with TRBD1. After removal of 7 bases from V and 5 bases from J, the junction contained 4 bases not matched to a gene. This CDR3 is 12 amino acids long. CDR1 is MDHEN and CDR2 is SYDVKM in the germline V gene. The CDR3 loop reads CASTETGTEAFF. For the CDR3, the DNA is TGTGCCAGCACCGAGACAGGGACTGAAGCTTTCTTT.

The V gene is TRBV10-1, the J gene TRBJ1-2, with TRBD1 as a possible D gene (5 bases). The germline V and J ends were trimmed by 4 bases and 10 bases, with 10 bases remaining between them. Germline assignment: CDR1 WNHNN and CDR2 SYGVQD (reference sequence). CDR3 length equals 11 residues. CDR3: CASSGPGFYTF. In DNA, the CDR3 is TGCGCCAGCAGTGGGCCAGGGTTCTACACCTTC.

The CDR3 loop reads CATSDAQRDILRETQYF. CDR3 DNA: TGTGCCACCAGTGATGCCCAGAGAGACATTCTCCGAGAGACCCAGTACTTC. V usage is TRBV24-1 and J usage is TRBJ2-5; D unresolved. Trimming stripped 3 bases from V and 4 bases from J, with 20 bases between. This CDR3 has 17 residues. Germline CDR1 KGHDR, CDR2 SFDVKD.

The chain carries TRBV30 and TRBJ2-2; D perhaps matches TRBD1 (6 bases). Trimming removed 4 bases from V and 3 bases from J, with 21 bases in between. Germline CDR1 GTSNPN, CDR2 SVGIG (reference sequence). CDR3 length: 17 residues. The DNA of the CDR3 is TGTGCCTGGAATCGGCCGGGACACTGGACGCACACCGGGGAGCTGTTTTTT. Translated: CAWNRPGHWTHTGELFF. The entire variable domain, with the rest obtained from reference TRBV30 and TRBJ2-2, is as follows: SQTIHQWPATLVQPVGSPLSLECTVEGTSNPNLYWYRQAAGRGLQLLFYSVGIGQISSEVPQNLSASRPQDRQFILSSKKLLLSDSGFYLCAWNRPGHWTHTGELFFGEGSRLTVL.